This TCR beta chain was sequenced in a study of metastatic and nonmetastatic thyroid tumors. As for the study in general: Blood and tumor or nodule tissue repertoires from malignant and benign thyroid patients were compared. General observations from the study: Reported TCR beta diversity, measured in blood and tumor, was significantly higher for malignant thyroid tumors than for benign nodules.

Per the study methods: Variation in CDR3 across clinicopathological groups served as the basis for constructing a distant-metastasis classifier in papillary thyroid cancer. TCRdb recomputed clones from the PCR reads via MiXCR. The V and J calls here are based on TCRdb, not the publication. The repertoire holds 2,000 to 2,500 clones, with roughly 40% as singletons. Thyroid surgery took place with no prior treatment in any patient. This clone has just a few counts. Its target is not known. Other DNA sequences within the sample encode an identical CDR3. V gave up 3 bases and J gave up 5 bases; unmatched junction bases: 3. The CDR3 contains 15 residues.

The V and J genes are TRBV12-3 or TRBV12-4 and TRBJ2-1, with TRBD2 matching 11 bases. This receptor was taken from a female donor with papillary thyroid cancer or a benign thyroid nodule (not recorded which). Some clones in this sample may be carry-over from other donors' samples. Input material: adjacent normal tissue. The DNA for the CDR3 is TGTGCCAGCAGTTTGATTAGCGGGAGGGACAATGAGCAGTTCTTC. Its protein is CASSLISGRDNEQFF.